The subject of this entry is one T cell receptor beta chain. Its cognate antigen is unknown. Trimming removed 5 bases from V and 2 bases from J; junction bases left unmatched: 17. This CDR3 is built from 18 residues. CDR1 and CDR2 (germline): SEHNR, FQNEAQ (reference sequence). The PCR had 60 Vbeta and 13 Jbeta primers. Sequencing used immunoSEQ multiplex PCR; TCRdb keeps in-frame clones, though not all of them. The data show over 100,000 clones, around three fifths seen once. This sample stems from a study of cytomegalovirus exposure and HLA in healthy donors. Study-level results: Cytomegalovirus status was reportedly diagnosed by the classifier with high specificity and sensitivity. The study listed approximately 160 cytomegalovirus-associated TCR beta chains. A later analysis found most CMV-associated TCR beta chains apparently HLA-restricted.

The sequenced material came from PBMCs. The sequence came from a middle-aged woman in good health and CMV-seronegative. The rearrangement uses TRBV7-9 and TRBJ1-2; 7 bases map to TRBD1. CDR3 coding DNA: TGTGCCAGCAGCCCAACCCGGACAGGAGGACCGGCAAACTATGGCTACACCTTC. Protein sequence: CASSPTRTGGPANYGYTF. Filled out from reference TRBV7-9 and TRBJ1-2, the complete variable domain reads DTGVSQNPRHKITKRGQNVTFRCDPISEHNRLYWYRQTLGQGPEFLTYFQNEAQLEKSRLLSDRFSAERPKGSFSTLEIQRTEQGDSAMYLCASSPTRTGGPANYGYTFGSGTRLTVV.